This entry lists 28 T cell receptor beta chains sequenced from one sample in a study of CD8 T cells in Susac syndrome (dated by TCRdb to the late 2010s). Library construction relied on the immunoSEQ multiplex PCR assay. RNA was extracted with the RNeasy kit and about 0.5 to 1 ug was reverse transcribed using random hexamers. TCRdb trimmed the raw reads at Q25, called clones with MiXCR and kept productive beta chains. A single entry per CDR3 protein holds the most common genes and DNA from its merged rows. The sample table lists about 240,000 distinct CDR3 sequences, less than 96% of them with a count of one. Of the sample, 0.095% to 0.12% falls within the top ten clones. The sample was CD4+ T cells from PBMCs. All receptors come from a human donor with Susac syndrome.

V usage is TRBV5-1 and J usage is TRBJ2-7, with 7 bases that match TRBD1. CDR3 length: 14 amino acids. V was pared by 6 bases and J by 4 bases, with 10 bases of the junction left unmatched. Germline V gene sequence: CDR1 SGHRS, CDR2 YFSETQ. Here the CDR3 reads CASKAGGGPYEQYF. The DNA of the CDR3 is TGCGCCAGCAAAGCAGGGGGTGGACCTTACGAGCAGTACTTC.

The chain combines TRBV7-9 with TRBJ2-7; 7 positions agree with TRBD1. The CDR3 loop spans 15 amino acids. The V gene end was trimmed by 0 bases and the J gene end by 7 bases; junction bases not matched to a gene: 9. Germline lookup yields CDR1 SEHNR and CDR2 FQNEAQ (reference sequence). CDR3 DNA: TGTGCCAGCAGCTTAGCGGTGTCAGGGGGAAAGGAGCAGTACTTC. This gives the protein CASSLAVSGGKEQYF.

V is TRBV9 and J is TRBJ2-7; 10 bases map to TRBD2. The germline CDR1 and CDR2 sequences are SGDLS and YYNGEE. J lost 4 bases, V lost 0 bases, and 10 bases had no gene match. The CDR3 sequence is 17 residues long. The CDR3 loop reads CASSVGPSGSVGYEQYF. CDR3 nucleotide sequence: TGTGCCAGCAGCGTAGGTCCTAGCGGGAGTGTCGGATACGAGCAGTACTTC.

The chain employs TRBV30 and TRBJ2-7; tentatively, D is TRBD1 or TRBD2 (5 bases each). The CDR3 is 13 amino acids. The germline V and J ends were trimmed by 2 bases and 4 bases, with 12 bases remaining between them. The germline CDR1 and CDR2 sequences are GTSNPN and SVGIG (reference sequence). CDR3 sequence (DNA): TGTGCCTGGAGTTCTTCCAGGGAGTACGAGCAGTACTTC. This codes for CAWSSSREYEQYF.

The DNA for the CDR3 is TGTGCCAGCAGTACCCCGGGACAGGGAATCGACCCCCAGCATTTT. Translation: CASSTPGQGIDPQHF. The V gene is TRBV6-6, the J gene TRBJ1-5, with 9 bases fitting TRBD1. This CDR3 contains 15 residues. J was trimmed by 10 bases and V by 5 bases; bases with no gene match: 12. In germline, CDR1 is MNHNY, CDR2 SVGAGI (reference sequence).

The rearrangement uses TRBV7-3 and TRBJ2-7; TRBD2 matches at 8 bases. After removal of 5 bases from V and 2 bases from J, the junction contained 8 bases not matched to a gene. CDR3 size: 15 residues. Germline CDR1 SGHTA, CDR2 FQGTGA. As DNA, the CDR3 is TGTGCCAGCAGCATACAGCGGGGGAATCCCTACGAGCAGTACTTC. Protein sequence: CASSIQRGNPYEQYF.

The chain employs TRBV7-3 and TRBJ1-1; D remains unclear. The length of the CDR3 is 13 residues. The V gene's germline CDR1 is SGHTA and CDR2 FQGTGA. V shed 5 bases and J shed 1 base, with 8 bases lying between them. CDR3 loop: CASSSTENTEAFF. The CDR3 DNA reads TGTGCCAGCAGCAGTACAGAGAACACTGAAGCTTTCTTT.

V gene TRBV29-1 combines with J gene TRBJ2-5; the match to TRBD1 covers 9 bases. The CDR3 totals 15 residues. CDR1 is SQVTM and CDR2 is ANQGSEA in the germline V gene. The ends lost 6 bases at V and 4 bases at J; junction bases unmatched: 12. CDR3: CSVPQGARLGETQYF. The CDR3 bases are TGCAGCGTCCCACAGGGGGCGCGTCTGGGAGAGACCCAGTACTTC.

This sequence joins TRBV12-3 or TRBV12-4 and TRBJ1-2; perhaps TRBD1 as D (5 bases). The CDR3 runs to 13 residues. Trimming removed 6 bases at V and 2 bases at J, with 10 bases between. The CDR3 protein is CASRYDRNYGYTF. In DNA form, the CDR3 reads TGTGCCAGCAGATACGACAGAAACTATGGCTACACCTTC.

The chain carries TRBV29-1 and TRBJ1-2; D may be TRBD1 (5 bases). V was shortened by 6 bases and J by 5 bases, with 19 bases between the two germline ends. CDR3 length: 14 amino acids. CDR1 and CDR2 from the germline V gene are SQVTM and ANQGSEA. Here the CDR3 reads CSVSGTAAGYGYTF. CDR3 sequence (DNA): TGCAGCGTGTCCGGGACGGCGGCGGGTTATGGCTACACCTTC.

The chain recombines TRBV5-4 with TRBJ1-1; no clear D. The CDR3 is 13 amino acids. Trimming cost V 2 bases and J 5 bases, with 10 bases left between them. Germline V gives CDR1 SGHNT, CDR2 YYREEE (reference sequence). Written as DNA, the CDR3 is TGTGCCAGCAGCTTCCGTGGGGTAACTGAAGCTTTCTTT. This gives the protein CASSFRGVTEAFF.

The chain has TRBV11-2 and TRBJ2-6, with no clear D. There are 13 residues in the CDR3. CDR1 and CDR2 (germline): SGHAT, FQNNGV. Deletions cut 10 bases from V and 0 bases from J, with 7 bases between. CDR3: CATAGSGANVLTF. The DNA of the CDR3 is TGTGCCACGGCAGGCTCTGGGGCCAACGTCCTGACTTTC.

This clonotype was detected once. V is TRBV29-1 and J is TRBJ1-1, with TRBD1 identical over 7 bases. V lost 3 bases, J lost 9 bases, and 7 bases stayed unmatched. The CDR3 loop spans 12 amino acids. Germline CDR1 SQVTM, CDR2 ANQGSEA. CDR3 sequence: CSVDDRDSQAFF. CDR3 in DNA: TGCAGCGTTGACGACCGGGACAGCCAAGCTTTCTTT.

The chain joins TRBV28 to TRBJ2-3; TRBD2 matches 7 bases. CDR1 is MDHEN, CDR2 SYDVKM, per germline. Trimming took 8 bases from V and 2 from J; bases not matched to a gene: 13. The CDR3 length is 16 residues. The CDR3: CASREAGEGFTDTQYF. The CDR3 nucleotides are TGTGCCAGCCGGGAGGCGGGAGAGGGGTTCACAGATACGCAGTATTTT. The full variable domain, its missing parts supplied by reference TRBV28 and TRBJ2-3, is DVKVTQSSRYLVKRTGEKVFLECVQDMDHENMFWYRQDPGLGLRLIYFSYDVKMKEKGDIPEGYSVSREKKERFSLILESASTNQTSMYLCASREAGEGFTDTQYFGPGTRLTVL.

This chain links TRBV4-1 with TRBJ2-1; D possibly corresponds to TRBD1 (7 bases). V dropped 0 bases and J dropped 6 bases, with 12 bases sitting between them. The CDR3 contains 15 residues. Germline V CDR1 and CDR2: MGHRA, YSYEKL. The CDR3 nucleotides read TGCGCCAGCAGCCAAGATCAGGGGGGTTCCAATGAGCAGTTCTTC. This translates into CASSQDQGGSNEQFF.

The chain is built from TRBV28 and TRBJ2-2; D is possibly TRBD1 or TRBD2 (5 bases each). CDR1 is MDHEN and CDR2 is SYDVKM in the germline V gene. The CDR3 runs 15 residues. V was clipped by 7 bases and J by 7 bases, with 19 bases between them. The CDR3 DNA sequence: TGTGCCAGCACACGGTCCGGGACCCCAGGCGGGGAGCTGTTTTTT. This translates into CASTRSGTPGGELFF.

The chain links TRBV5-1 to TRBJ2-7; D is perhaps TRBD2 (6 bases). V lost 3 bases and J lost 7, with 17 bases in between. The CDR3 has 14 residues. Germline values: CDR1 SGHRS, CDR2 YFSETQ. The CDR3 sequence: CASSSSGDYGEQYF. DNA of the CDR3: TGCGCCAGCAGCTCGTCGGGAGACTATGGGGAGCAGTACTTC. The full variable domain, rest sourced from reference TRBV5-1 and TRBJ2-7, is KAGVTQTPRYLIKTRGQQVTLSCSPISGHRSVSWYQQTPGQGLQFLFEYFSETQRNKGNFPGRFSGRQFSNSRSEMNVSTLELGDSALYLCASSSSGDYGEQYFGPGTRLTVT.

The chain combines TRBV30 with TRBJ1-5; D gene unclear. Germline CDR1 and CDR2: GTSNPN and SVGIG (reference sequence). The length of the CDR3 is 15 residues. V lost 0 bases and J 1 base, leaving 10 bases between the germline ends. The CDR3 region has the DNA TGTGCCTGGAGTGTAGGAATTCAGAGCAATCAGCCCCAGCATTTT. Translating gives CAWSVGIQSNQPQHF.

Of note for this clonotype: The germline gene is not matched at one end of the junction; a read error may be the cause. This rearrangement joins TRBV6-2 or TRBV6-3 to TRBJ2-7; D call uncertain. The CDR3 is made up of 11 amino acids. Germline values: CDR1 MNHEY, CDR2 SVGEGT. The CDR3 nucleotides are TGTGCCAGCAGCTCGTCCTACGAGCAGCACTTC. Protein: CASSSSYEQHF.

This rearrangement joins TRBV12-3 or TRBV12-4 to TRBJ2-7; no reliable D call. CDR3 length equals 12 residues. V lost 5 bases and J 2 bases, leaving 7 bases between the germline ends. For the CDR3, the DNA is TGTGCCAGCAGTAACGGACCCTACGAGCAGTACTTC. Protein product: CASSNGPYEQYF.

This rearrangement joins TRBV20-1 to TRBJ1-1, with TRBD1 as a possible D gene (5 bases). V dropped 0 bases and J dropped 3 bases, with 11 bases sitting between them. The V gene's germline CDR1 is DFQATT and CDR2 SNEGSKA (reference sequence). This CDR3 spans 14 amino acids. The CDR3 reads CSAREGAGHTEAFF. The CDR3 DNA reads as TGCAGTGCTAGAGAAGGGGCAGGACACACTGAAGCTTTCTTT.

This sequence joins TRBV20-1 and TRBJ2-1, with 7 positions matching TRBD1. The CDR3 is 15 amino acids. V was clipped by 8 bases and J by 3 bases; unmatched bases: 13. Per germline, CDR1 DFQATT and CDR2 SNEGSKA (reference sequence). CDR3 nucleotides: TGCAGTTCCTACAGGGGCTCTGGGTTCTACAATGAGCAGTTCTTC. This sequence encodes CSSYRGSGFYNEQFF.

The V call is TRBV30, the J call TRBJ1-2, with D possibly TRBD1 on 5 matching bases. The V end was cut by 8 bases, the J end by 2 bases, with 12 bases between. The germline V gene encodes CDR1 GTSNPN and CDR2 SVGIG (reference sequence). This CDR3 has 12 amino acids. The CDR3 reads CAGRQSNYGYTF. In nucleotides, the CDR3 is TGTGCCGGACGACAGTCCAACTATGGCTACACCTTC.

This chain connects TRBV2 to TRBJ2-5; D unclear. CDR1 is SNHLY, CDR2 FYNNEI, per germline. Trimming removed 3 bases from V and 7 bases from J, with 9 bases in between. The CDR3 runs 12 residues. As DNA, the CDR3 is TGTGCCAGCAGTGAGACCGCAAGGACCCAGTACTTC. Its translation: CASSETARTQYF.

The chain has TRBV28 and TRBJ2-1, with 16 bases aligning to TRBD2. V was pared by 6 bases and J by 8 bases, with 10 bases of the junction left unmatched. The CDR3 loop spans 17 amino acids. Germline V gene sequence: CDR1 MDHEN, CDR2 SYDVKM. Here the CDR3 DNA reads TGTGCCAGCAGGTCCACGGGACTAGCGGGAGGGTTATATGAGCAGTTCTTC. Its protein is CASRSTGLAGGLYEQFF.

The CDR3: CSAQLAGGLVHEQFF. In DNA, the CDR3 is TGCAGTGCTCAACTAGCGGGAGGGCTGGTACATGAGCAGTTCTTC. The chain joins TRBV20-1 to TRBJ2-1; 13 nucleotides agree with TRBD2. The CDR3 covers 15 residues. The V gene end was trimmed by 5 bases and the J gene end by 8 bases; junction bases not matched to a gene: 9. CDR1 is DFQATT and CDR2 is SNEGSKA in the germline V gene (reference sequence).

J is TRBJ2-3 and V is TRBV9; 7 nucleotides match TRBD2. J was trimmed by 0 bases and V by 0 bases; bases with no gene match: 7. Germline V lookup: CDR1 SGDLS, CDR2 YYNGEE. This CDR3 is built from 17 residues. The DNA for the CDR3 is TGTGCCAGCAGCGTAGCTGGTCTAGCGGATAGCACAGATACGCAGTATTTT. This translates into CASSVAGLADSTDTQYF.

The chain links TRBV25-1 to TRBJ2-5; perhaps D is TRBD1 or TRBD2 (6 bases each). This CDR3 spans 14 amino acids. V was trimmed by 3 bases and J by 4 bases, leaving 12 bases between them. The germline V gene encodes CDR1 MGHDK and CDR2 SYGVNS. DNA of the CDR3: TGTGCCAGCAGTGATCCTGGAGGGGGAGAGACCCAGTACTTC. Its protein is CASSDPGGGETQYF.